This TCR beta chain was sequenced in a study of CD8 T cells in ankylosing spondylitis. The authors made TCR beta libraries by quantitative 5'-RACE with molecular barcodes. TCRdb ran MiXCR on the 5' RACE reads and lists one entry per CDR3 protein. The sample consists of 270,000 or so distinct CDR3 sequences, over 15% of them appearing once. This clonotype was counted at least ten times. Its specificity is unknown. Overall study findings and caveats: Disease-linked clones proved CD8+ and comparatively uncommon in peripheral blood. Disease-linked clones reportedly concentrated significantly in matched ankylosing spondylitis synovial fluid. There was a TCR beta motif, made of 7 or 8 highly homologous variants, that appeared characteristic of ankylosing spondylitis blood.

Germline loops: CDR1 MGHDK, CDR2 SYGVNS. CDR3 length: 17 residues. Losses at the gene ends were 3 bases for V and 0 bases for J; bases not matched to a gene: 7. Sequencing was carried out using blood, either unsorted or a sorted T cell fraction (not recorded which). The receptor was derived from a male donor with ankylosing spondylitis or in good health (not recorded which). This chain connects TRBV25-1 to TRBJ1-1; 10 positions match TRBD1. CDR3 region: CASSDRGQGTVNTEAFF. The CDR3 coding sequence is TGTGCCAGCAGTGATCGGGGACAGGGGACTGTGAACACTGAAGCTTTCTTT.